These 24 T cell receptor beta chains originate from one sample sequenced in a study of identical twins. TCRdb processed the 5' RACE reads anew with MiXCR; each CDR3 protein has one entry. The profile shows 600,000 to 700,000 distinct CDR3 sequences, approximately 22% of them singletons. The same specimen was also included in a second study, on T cells expressing NK-cell markers.

The specimen sequenced was PBMCs. The receptors stem from a woman younger than 30 in good health.

J is TRBJ1-2 and V is TRBV7-3, with D perhaps TRBD1 (5 bases). Germline values: CDR1 SGHTA, CDR2 FQGTGA. V was pared by 6 bases and J by 4 bases, with 12 bases between. This CDR3 is 13 amino acids long. CDR3: CASSRGPLYGYTF. The DNA of the CDR3 is TGTGCCAGCAGTCGGGGACCGCTCTATGGCTACACCTTC.

The table lists this clonotype with many counts. The chain has TRBV5-1 and TRBJ2-1, with D possibly TRBD1 on 5 matching bases. Germline loops: CDR1 SGHRS, CDR2 YFSETQ. The CDR3 consists of 15 residues. Trimming shortened V by 0 bases and J by 3 bases, and 10 bases separated the two germline ends. The DNA of the CDR3 is TGCGCCAGCAGCTTGGACTCAGGGAACTACAATGAGCAGTTCTTC. It codes for CASSLDSGNYNEQFF.

The V and J genes are TRBV9 and TRBJ2-1; D is undetermined. The V end lost 4 bases, the J end lost 7 bases, and 18 bases lay between the germline ends. Germline assignment: CDR1 SGDLS and CDR2 YYNGEE. This CDR3 has 15 amino acids. This chain's CDR3 is CASSTTGQVVNEQFF. CDR3 DNA: TGTGCCAGCAGCACAACCGGGCAAGTCGTGAATGAGCAGTTCTTC.

In its sample, this clonotype was seen a few times. V usage is TRBV18 and J usage is TRBJ2-1; D remains unclear. CDR3 size: 15 residues. Per the germline V gene, CDR1 is KGHSH and CDR2 is LQKENI. The V end was cut by 2 bases, the J end by 0 bases, with 8 bases between. Here the CDR3 reads CASSPMRSSYNEQFF. For the CDR3, the DNA is TGTGCCAGCTCACCAATGCGGAGCTCCTACAATGAGCAGTTCTTC.

This sequence joins TRBV6-5 and TRBJ1-6; TRBD1 matches 7 bases. The CDR3 is made up of 16 amino acids. Germline CDR1 is MNHEY and CDR2 is SVGAGI. After removal of 0 bases from V and 6 bases from J, the junction contained 5 bases not matched to a gene. CDR3 loop: CASSYSRQGGNSPLHF. The DNA for the CDR3 is TGTGCCAGCAGTTACTCCAGGCAGGGGGGTAATTCACCCCTCCACTTT.

The CDR3: CASGTYYEQYF. The CDR3 DNA follows: TGTGCCAGCGGGACTTACTACGAGCAGTACTTC. The rearrangement uses TRBV6-5 and TRBJ2-7, with D tentatively TRBD2 (6 bases). This CDR3 region has 11 residues. The germline V and J ends were trimmed by 8 bases and 3 bases, with 8 bases remaining between them. Germline CDR1 reads MNHEY; CDR2 reads SVGAGI.

This clonotype was seen many times. The genes are TRBV4-3 and TRBJ2-7; TRBD2 agrees at 8 bases. The V and J ends lost 1 base and 3 bases, in that order; junction bases with no gene match: 2. The length of the CDR3 is 14 residues. CDR1 is LGHNA and CDR2 is YSLEER in the germline V gene. CDR3 sequence (DNA): TGCGCCAGCAGCCAAGGGGGGACTAGCTACGAGCAGTACTTC. It codes for CASSQGGTSYEQYF.

The sample holds a few counts of this clonotype. The chain employs TRBV5-1 and TRBJ2-6; possible D gene TRBD2, 6 bases. The CDR3 loop spans 17 amino acids. Germline-derived CDR1 and CDR2 are SGHRS and YFSETQ. Trimming removed 3 bases at V and 0 bases at J, with 13 bases between. The CDR3 DNA reads as TGCGCCAGCAGCTGGGGGGTGGTAAGCTCTGGGGCCAACGTCCTGACTTTC. Its protein is CASSWGVVSSGANVLTF.

This clonotype came up a few times. V and J are TRBV6-5 and TRBJ1-5; D unresolved. Trimming stripped 2 bases from V and 4 bases from J, with 6 bases between. The CDR3 runs to 13 residues. The germline V gene encodes CDR1 MNHEY and CDR2 SVGAGI. The CDR3 nucleotides read TGTGCCAGCAGTTACGCCCTTAATCAGCCCCAGCATTTT. Encoded protein: CASSYALNQPQHF.

The chain links TRBV7-8 to TRBJ2-3; D is unclear. Germline loops: CDR1 SGHVS, CDR2 FQNEAQ. V was pared by 6 bases and J by 5 bases, with 9 bases between. The CDR3 is 12 amino acids. Here the CDR3 reads CASSRLEDTQYF. The CDR3, as DNA: TGTGCCAGCAGTCGACTCGAAGATACGCAGTATTTT.

This clonotype turned up a few times. The chain employs TRBV20-1 and TRBJ2-4; 8 nucleotides line up with TRBD1. The CDR3 is made up of 15 amino acids. V shed 6 bases, J shed 2 bases, and the junction held 9 bases outside the gene matches. Per germline, CDR1 DFQATT and CDR2 SNEGSKA (reference sequence). As DNA, the CDR3 is TGCAGTGCGATACGCGGACAGGGTACCAAAAACATTCAGTACTTC. It encodes CSAIRGQGTKNIQYF.

The chain couples TRBV4-3 to TRBJ2-1; 13 bases match TRBD2. The J segment lost 0 bases and the V segment lost 5 bases, leaving 7 bases of the junction unmatched. This CDR3 region has 18 residues. Germline V gene sequence: CDR1 LGHNA, CDR2 YSLEER. CDR3 amino acids: CASSAGTSGTSSYNEQFF. The DNA of the CDR3 is TGCGCCAGCAGCGCCGGGACTAGCGGGACTAGCTCCTACAATGAGCAGTTCTTC.

This chain links TRBV12-3 or TRBV12-4 with TRBJ2-1; 10 bases are a match to TRBD2. The CDR3 has 15 amino acids. J was trimmed by 3 bases and V by 3 bases; bases with no gene match: 2. The CDR3 bases are TGTGCCAGCAGTTTCAGACTAGCGGGCTACAATGAGCAGTTCTTC. This translates into CASSFRLAGYNEQFF.

This clonotype has a handful of counts. The gene calls are TRBV24-1 and TRBJ1-1; D may be TRBD1 (5 bases). Germline V gene lookup returns CDR1 KGHDR and CDR2 SFDVKD. The CDR3 contains 14 residues. V was shortened by 8 bases and J by 0 bases, with 12 bases between the two germline ends. This chain's CDR3 is CATIWTFLNTEAFF. CDR3 in DNA: TGTGCCACCATATGGACATTTCTGAACACTGAAGCTTTCTTT.

This clonotype was seen many times. The chain couples TRBV20-1 to TRBJ2-6, with no clear D. The CDR3 is 13 residues long. The germline CDR1 and CDR2 sequences are DFQATT and SNEGSKA (reference sequence). Trimming cost V 3 bases and J 4 bases, with 7 bases left between them. The CDR3 is CSASLSGANVLTF. The CDR3 DNA reads TGCAGTGCTAGTTTATCGGGGGCCAACGTCCTGACTTTC.

The CDR3 reads CASTHLGWGTEAFF. CDR3 nucleotide sequence: TGTGCCAGCACTCACCTCGGGTGGGGCACTGAAGCTTTCTTT. The gene calls are TRBV12-3 or TRBV12-4 and TRBJ1-1; D is uncertain. CDR3 length: 14 residues. Trimming took 7 bases from V and 4 from J, leaving 16 bases between them.

This rearrangement joins TRBV5-1 to TRBJ2-2, with 9 bases fitting TRBD2. CDR1 is SGHRS and CDR2 is YFSETQ in the germline V gene. J lost 6 bases, V lost 1 base, and 7 bases had no gene match. There are 16 residues in the CDR3. The CDR3 bases are TGCGCCAGCAGCTTGCTGCGGGAGGGCCGAGCCGGGGAGCTGTTTTTT. This gives the protein CASSLLREGRAGELFF. The full variable domain, completed using reference TRBV5-1 and TRBJ2-2, is KAGVTQTPRYLIKTRGQQVTLSCSPISGHRSVSWYQQTPGQGLQFLFEYFSETQRNKGNFPGRFSGRQFSNSRSEMNVSTLELGDSALYLCASSLLREGRAGELFFGEGSRLTVL.

Regarding this clonotype: Relative to the germline gene, one junction end is altered; a read error may explain this. The rearrangement uses TRBV6-2 or TRBV6-3 and TRBJ2-7; 7 positions agree with TRBD2. CDR1 is MNHEY and CDR2 is SVGEGT in the germline V gene. The CDR3 runs 14 residues. This chain's CDR3 is CASSYFGTTYEQYF. The DNA for the CDR3 is TGTGCCAGCAGCTACTTTGGGACTACTTACGAGCAGTACTTC.

This clonotype was counted between two and nine times. V is TRBV24-1 and J is TRBJ2-3; TRBD2 matches 10 bases. This CDR3 region has 15 residues. J lost 6 bases, V lost 3 bases, and 5 bases had no gene match. Germline CDR1 reads KGHDR; CDR2 reads SFDVKD. The CDR3 coding sequence is TGTGCCACCAGTGATCCCCGGACTAGCGGCGATACGCAGTATTTT. Protein product: CATSDPRTSGDTQYF.

This clonotype was recorded many times. This rearrangement joins TRBV10-3 to TRBJ2-5, with a weak D call TRBD2 (5 bases). The CDR3 contains 13 residues. Germline-derived CDR1 and CDR2 are ENHRY and SYGVKD. The V and J ends lost 4 bases and 4 bases respectively, with 10 bases between them. The CDR3 is CAISVLAGETQYF. CDR3 nucleotides: TGTGCCATCAGTGTCCTAGCCGGAGAGACCCAGTACTTC.

V usage is TRBV20-1 and J usage is TRBJ1-6; 7 bases line up with TRBD1. The trim removed 3 bases at V and 4 bases at J, leaving 3 bases unmatched. The CDR3 length is 14 residues. CDR1 is DFQATT and CDR2 is SNEGSKA in the germline V gene (reference sequence). CDR3 residues: CSASAGQYNSPLHF. CDR3 in DNA: TGCAGTGCTAGTGCGGGACAGTATAATTCACCCCTCCACTTT.

The chain is built from TRBV4-1 and TRBJ2-3; a possible D gene is TRBD2 (8 bases). The length of the CDR3 is 21 residues. The germline gives CDR1 MGHRA, CDR2 YSYEKL. Trimming took off 0 bases at V and 0 bases at J, with 25 bases between the two ends. The CDR3 loop is CASSQEVWDSGGHPSTDTQYF. CDR3 DNA sequence: TGCGCCAGCAGCCAAGAGGTCTGGGACAGCGGGGGACATCCTAGCACAGATACGCAGTATTTT.

This clonotype has a handful of counts. The rearrangement uses TRBV12-3 or TRBV12-4 and TRBJ2-3; D is possibly TRBD1 or TRBD2 (6 bases each). V gave up 5 bases and J gave up 10 bases, with 22 bases separating them. The CDR3 is made up of 15 amino acids. This chain's CDR3 is CASSPMRGAGVAQYF. As DNA, the CDR3 is TGTGCCAGCAGTCCCATGAGGGGGGCCGGGGTGGCGCAGTATTTT.

This clonotype was recorded a few times. This chain joins TRBV10-2 and TRBJ2-3; 15 bases are shared with TRBD2. CDR1 is WSHSY and CDR2 is SAAADI in the germline V gene. This CDR3 region has 13 residues. Trimming at V came to 6 bases and at J to 11 bases, leaving 3 bases not matched to a gene. CDR3 residues: CASRGGLAGGQYF. CDR3 bases: TGCGCCAGCAGGGGGGGACTAGCGGGGGGGCAGTATTTT.